This TCR beta chain was sequenced for a study of identifying expanded T cells in peripheral blood. Study-wide results and limits: Differentially abundant clones: about 1.2 between replicates, approximately 15 at two to three weeks, 19 to 20 at four. Across healthy donors, higher total template counts meant significantly greater two-week count variance.

Only in-frame clones appear in the TCRdb table, and some are missing; sequencing was by immunoSEQ multiplex PCR. The repertoire has fewer than 85,000 clones, about 83% of them found once; the top ten carry around 19%. No infections or other immune events were documented during collection. This clone was seen only once. Its antigen is not known. Trimming took 5 bases from V and 0 from J; bases not matched to a gene: 2. The CDR3 contains 14 residues. The germline CDR1 and CDR2 sequences are MDHEN and SYDVKM. The receptor was isolated from a person between 18 and 70 years old in good health. Sequenced: blood. The genes are TRBV28 and TRBJ2-3; 7 bases line up with TRBD1. The CDR3 DNA reads as TGTGCCAGCAGTGAGACAGGGAGCACAGATACGCAGTATTTT. Its translation is CASSETGSTDTQYF.